These 24 T cell receptor beta chains were sequenced from one sample in a study of regulatory T cells in long-lasting Graves disease. iRepertoire HTBI primers and Arm-PCR of CDR3 regions built TCR beta libraries. TCRdb passed the multiplex PCR reads through MiXCR, listing each CDR3 protein once. The sample has roughly 500,000 distinct CDR3 sequences; roughly 23% are singletons. As to time point: persistent/refractory GD, antithyroid drugs over 5 years with positive TRAb. Making the TCR library involved RNA that had been extracted from PBMCs. The sequencing used peripheral blood mononuclear cells (PBMCs), collected when the disease was refractory, from a patient treated with antithyroid drugs. Source of these receptors: a female donor with Graves disease.

This clonotype turned up a few times. This chain joins TRBV5-1 and TRBJ2-7, with TRBD2 identical over 8 bases. The ends lost 0 bases at V and 4 bases at J; junction bases unmatched: 6. This CDR3 spans 15 amino acids. The germline V gene has CDR1 SGHRS and CDR2 YFSETQ. CDR3 protein: CASSLEGSGTYEQYF. The CDR3 nucleotides are TGCGCCAGCAGCTTGGAAGGTAGCGGGACGTACGAGCAGTACTTC.

V is TRBV11-3 and J is TRBJ2-3, with 8 nucleotides matching TRBD2. Germline V lookup: CDR1 SGHNT, CDR2 YENEEA. CDR3 length: 15 residues. J gave up 0 bases and V 5 bases, and 4 bases lay outside the gene matches. The CDR3 DNA is TGTGCCAGCAGCAGAATAGCGGGAAGCACAGATACGCAGTATTTT. It yields the protein CASSRIAGSTDTQYF. Full variable domain (missing parts from reference TRBV11-3 and TRBJ2-3): EAGVVQSPRYKIIEKKQPVAFWCNPISGHNTLYWYLQNLGQGPELLIRYENEEAVDDSQLPKDRFSAERLKGVDSTLKIQPAELGDSAVYLCASSRIAGSTDTQYFGPGTRLTVL.

The rearrangement joins TRBV5-1 to TRBJ1-1, with 9 bases fitting TRBD1. The CDR3 runs to 15 residues. V was clipped by 3 bases and J by 6 bases; unmatched bases: 9. The germline gives CDR1 SGHRS, CDR2 YFSETQ. Here the CDR3 DNA reads TGCGCCAGCAGCTGGACAGGGGAAATATCAGCTGAAGCTTTCTTT. Amino acids: CASSWTGEISAEAFF.

This clonotype was seen ten or more times. The V call is TRBV20-1, the J call TRBJ1-2, with D perhaps TRBD1 (5 bases). Germline CDR1 is DFQATT and CDR2 is SNEGSKA (reference sequence). V was shortened by 2 bases and J by 4 bases, with 14 bases between the two germline ends. The CDR3 consists of 14 residues. CDR3 in amino acids: CSARSPGGVYGYTF. The CDR3 region has the DNA TGCAGTGCTAGATCCCCGGGGGGGGTCTATGGCTACACCTTC.

This clonotype came up many times. This chain uses TRBV5-1 with TRBJ1-5; the D is unclear. The CDR3 runs to 13 residues. Trimming stripped 4 bases from V and 4 bases from J, with 9 bases between. Germline V gene sequence: CDR1 SGHRS, CDR2 YFSETQ. The chain's CDR3 is CASSRSGNQPQHF. In DNA, the CDR3 is TGCGCCAGCAGCCGCTCGGGGAATCAGCCCCAGCATTTT.

This clonotype was recorded many times. This chain uses TRBV12-3 or TRBV12-4 with TRBJ1-1, with 11 bases lining up with TRBD1. Losses at the gene ends were 6 bases for V and 4 bases for J; bases not matched to a gene: 7. This CDR3 contains 15 residues. The CDR3 DNA is TGTGCCAGCAGAAGGACAGGGGGCAGAAGCACTGAAGCTTTCTTT. Protein sequence: CASRRTGGRSTEAFF.

This clonotype was counted ten times or more. The chain recombines TRBV12-3 or TRBV12-4 with TRBJ1-1; D unresolved. Trimming removed 6 bases from V and 1 base from J, with 9 bases in between. The CDR3 extends over 13 amino acids. CDR3 nucleotide sequence: TGTGCCAGCAGCGCGCTACAGAACACTGAAGCTTTCTTT. Its protein is CASSALQNTEAFF.

CDR3 in amino acids: CASSQSASGKLFF. In DNA form, the CDR3 reads TGTGCCAGCAGCCAATCGGCATCGGGGAAACTGTTTTTT. The chain joins TRBV16 to TRBJ1-4; D not resolved. V was cut by 0 bases and J by 11 bases, with 10 bases left in between. In germline, CDR1 is KGHSY, CDR2 FQNENV. The CDR3 has 13 amino acids.

The sample holds many counts of this clonotype. The rearrangement joins TRBV7-2 to TRBJ1-5; the D gene is possibly TRBD1 (5 bases). From germline, CDR1 is SGHTA and CDR2 FQGNSA. The V end lost 0 bases, the J end lost 7 bases, and 19 bases lay between the germline ends. The CDR3 sequence is 17 residues long. CDR3 DNA sequence: TGTGCCAGCAGCTTAGCACCCCATCGGGGGGTTCGCCAGCCCCAGCATTTT. Encoded protein: CASSLAPHRGVRQPQHF.

Regarding this clonotype: A read error is possible here, since a much larger clone lies one base away. The chain links TRBV12-3 or TRBV12-4 to TRBJ2-5, with D possibly called TRBD1 or TRBD2 (6 bases each). This CDR3 comprises 14 residues. In DNA form, the CDR3 reads TGTGCCAGCAGTTGGAGGAGGGGACAAGAGACCCGGTACTTC. Encoded protein: CASSWRRGQETRYF.

Ten or more counts support this clonotype. The CDR3 reads CASSTLAARGEAFF. In nucleotides, the CDR3 is TGTGCCAGCAGTACATTGGCAGCCCGGGGTGAAGCTTTCTTT. The chain carries TRBV28 and TRBJ1-1; D ambiguous. Germline CDR1 and CDR2: MDHEN and SYDVKM. CDR3 size: 14 residues. V lost 5 bases and J lost 7, with 17 bases in between. Filled out from reference TRBV28 and TRBJ1-1, the complete variable domain reads DVKVTQSSRYLVKRTGEKVFLECVQDMDHENMFWYRQDPGLGLRLIYFSYDVKMKEKGDIPEGYSVSREKKERFSLILESASTNQTSMYLCASSTLAARGEAFFGQGTRLTVV.

This clonotype was counted many times. The chain uses TRBV25-1 and TRBJ1-2; tentatively, D is TRBD1 (5 bases). The CDR3 consists of 15 residues. Trimming left V 1 base short and J 4 bases short, with 13 bases between. Germline lookup yields CDR1 MGHDK and CDR2 SYGVNS. In DNA form, the CDR3 reads TGTGCCAGCAGTGAATCTGGGGCCCTCATCTATGGCTACACCTTC. Translated, it gives CASSESGALIYGYTF.

This clonotype was observed at least ten times. The chain joins TRBV11-2 to TRBJ2-7, with D hard to call. Trimming shortened V by 0 bases and J by 3 bases, and 12 bases separated the two germline ends. In germline, CDR1 is SGHAT, CDR2 FQNNGV. CDR3 length: 15 residues. CDR3 amino acids: CASSLDSSQLYEQYF. The CDR3 bases are TGTGCCAGCAGCTTAGACTCGTCACAGCTCTACGAGCAGTACTTC.

This clonotype turned up a few times. The rearrangement uses TRBV19 and TRBJ1-2; D not certain. CDR1 and CDR2 (germline): LNHDA, SQIVND (reference sequence). The CDR3 loop spans 12 amino acids. Trimming removed 3 bases at V and 8 bases at J, with 10 bases between. The CDR3 is CASSIRVGGYTF. The CDR3 nucleotides are TGTGCCAGTAGTATCCGGGTTGGCGGCTACACCTTC.

In this sample, this clonotype turned up a few times. The chain joins TRBV28 to TRBJ2-3; TRBD2 agrees at 13 bases. This CDR3 has 18 residues. CDR1 is MDHEN, CDR2 SYDVKM, per germline. J lost 4 bases, V lost 5 bases, and 12 bases had no gene match. The CDR3 sequence: CASSTPGLAGRGADTQYF. Here the CDR3 DNA reads TGTGCCAGCAGTACCCCGGGACTAGCGGGGAGGGGAGCAGATACGCAGTATTTT.

This clonotype showed up just once. At one of its ends the junction is not consistent with the germline gene, which may arise from a read error. V gene TRBV20-1 combines with J gene TRBJ2-7; D might be TRBD1 or TRBD2, each matching 5 bases. This CDR3 region has 12 residues. The germline V gene has CDR1 DFQATT and CDR2 SNEGSKA (reference sequence). Here the CDR3 reads CSARTDDYERYF. The CDR3 nucleotides read TGCAGTGCTAGGACAGATGACTACGAGCGGTACTTC.

The chain recombines TRBV7-2 with TRBJ1-1; D unclear. The CDR3 is 12 amino acids. Germline V gives CDR1 SGHTA, CDR2 FQGNSA. Trimming shortened V by 5 bases and J by 9 bases, and 13 bases separated the two germline ends. The CDR3 sequence is CASSPGGEKAFF. For the CDR3, the DNA is TGTGCCAGCAGCCCCGGTGGGGAAAAAGCTTTCTTT.

This clonotype was picked up many times. The germline gene is not matched at one end of the junction; a read error may be the cause. V usage is TRBV7-7 and J usage is TRBJ2-5; possibly TRBD2 for D (6 bases). The CDR3 sequence is 14 residues long. Germline loops: CDR1 SSHAT, CDR2 FNYEAQ (reference sequence). The CDR3 region has the DNA TGTGCTAGCAGCGACCGTTCGGCGGGGGAGACCCAGTACTTC. Translation gives CASSDRSAGETQYF. The complete variable domain, with remaining parts taken from reference TRBV7-7 and TRBJ2-5, reads GAGVSQSPRYKVTKRGQDVTLRCDPISSHATLYWYQQALGQGPEFLTYFNYEAQPDKSGLPSDRFSAERPEGSISTLTIQRTEQRDSAMYRCASSDRSAGETQYFGPGTRLLVL.

This chain links TRBV20-1 with TRBJ1-6; D unresolved. CDR1 is DFQATT and CDR2 is SNEGSKA in the germline V gene (reference sequence). This CDR3 has 12 amino acids. V was pared by 2 bases and J by 9 bases, with 8 bases between. The CDR3 loop is CSARRPSSPLHF. The DNA of the CDR3 is TGCAGTGCTAGACGACCTAGTTCACCCCTCCACTTT.

The chain is built from TRBV2 and TRBJ2-7, with D possibly called TRBD1 or TRBD2 (5 bases each). The germline CDR1 and CDR2 sequences are SNHLY and FYNNEI. The CDR3 is 16 amino acids. V gave up 4 bases and J gave up 5 bases, with 21 bases separating them. The CDR3 bases are TGTGCCAGCAGTGTGAGGATCGGGGCAGCCGGGGACGAGCAGTACTTC. This gives the protein CASSVRIGAAGDEQYF. Filled out from reference TRBV2 and TRBJ2-7, the complete variable domain reads EPEVTQTPSHQVTQMGQEVILRCVPISNHLYFYWYRQILGQKVEFLVSFYNNEISEKSEIFDDQFSVERPDGSNFTLKIRSTKLEDSAMYFCASSVRIGAAGDEQYFGPGTRLTVT.

The table lists this clonotype with many counts. The chain combines TRBV27 with TRBJ1-4, with 9 nucleotides matching TRBD1. Trimming cost V 5 bases and J 11 bases; bases outside gene matches: 6. CDR1 and CDR2 from the germline V gene are MNHEY and SMNVEV (reference sequence). The CDR3 is made up of 13 amino acids. The CDR3 bases are TGTGCCAGCAGTAGGACAGGGGTTGGTAAACTGTTTTTT. Protein product: CASSRTGVGKLFF.

The J gene is TRBJ1-6, the V gene TRBV7-2; 9 nucleotides line up with TRBD1. J lost 7 bases, V lost 3 bases, and 4 bases had no gene match. CDR1 and CDR2 from the germline V gene are SGHTA and FQGNSA. This CDR3 spans 15 amino acids. CDR3 DNA: TGTGCCAGCAGCTTCGGGACAGGGTTGAATTCACCCCTCCACTTT. It encodes CASSFGTGLNSPLHF.

This rearrangement joins TRBV12-3 or TRBV12-4 to TRBJ2-1; D unclear. Trimming took 6 bases from V and 6 from J, leaving 15 bases between them. The CDR3 sequence is 14 residues long. The CDR3 sequence: CASSRHASSNEQFF. The CDR3 DNA follows: TGTGCCAGCAGCCGGCATGCGAGTAGCAATGAGCAGTTCTTC.

V and J are TRBV7-9 and TRBJ2-7; no reliable D call. The ends were cut back, 1 base at V and 4 bases at J, with 26 bases in the middle. The germline V gene encodes CDR1 SEHNR and CDR2 FQNEAQ (reference sequence). This CDR3 region has 19 residues. For the CDR3, the DNA is TGTGCCAGCAGCTTAGATATCGGTAGGGAAAGGCGGTGGGGATACGAGCAGTACTTC. It yields the protein CASSLDIGRERRWGYEQYF.